One and the same sample provided the 27 T cell receptor beta chains below, sequenced in a study of technical replicates of blood from a handful of donors. Some clones are missing from TCRdb's copy, which holds only in-frame ones; the method was immunoSEQ multiplex PCR. The profile covers tens of thousands of clones, with about 96% appearing a single time and roughly 0.28% taken by the ten largest. The specimen sequenced was T cells isolated from PBMCs. These receptors were obtained from a human donor in good health.

The V gene is TRBV4-2, the J gene TRBJ2-3; 8 bases line up with TRBD2. The CDR3 is made up of 19 amino acids. The V and J ends lost 4 bases and 1 base, in that order; junction bases with no gene match: 16. The V gene's germline CDR1 is LGHNA and CDR2 YNFKEQ. The CDR3 loop reads CASSLNRGGPYPGTDTQYF. The DNA for the CDR3 is TGTGCCAGCAGCCTAAATCGGGGGGGGCCTTACCCGGGCACAGATACGCAGTATTTT.

This chain links TRBV18 with TRBJ1-2; D is undetermined. CDR1 and CDR2 from the germline V gene are KGHSH and LQKENI. The CDR3 covers 12 residues. V lost 5 bases to trimming and J lost 3 bases, with 7 bases between them. The CDR3 reads CASSSGDYGYTF. CDR3 coding DNA: TGTGCCAGCTCATCCGGGGACTATGGCTACACCTTC. Looking up the rest from reference TRBV18 and TRBJ1-2 gives the full variable domain: NAGVMQNPRHLVRRRGQEARLRCSPMKGHSHVYWYRQLPEEGLKFMVYLQKENIIDESGMPKERFSAEFPKEGPSILRIQQVVRGDSAAYFCASSSGDYGYTFGSGTRLTVV.

This chain uses TRBV28 with TRBJ1-2; no firm D call. CDR1 is MDHEN, CDR2 SYDVKM, per germline. Trimming took 2 bases from V and 8 from J, leaving 15 bases between them. CDR3 length: 14 amino acids. The chain's CDR3 is CASSLGYPLAGYTF. In DNA, the CDR3 is TGTGCCAGCAGTTTAGGTTACCCTCTAGCGGGCTACACCTTC.

The V gene is TRBV4-1, the J gene TRBJ2-7; 11 positions agree with TRBD1. Germline V lookup: CDR1 MGHRA, CDR2 YSYEKL. V lost 1 base and J lost 2; bases outside the gene matches: 7. The length of the CDR3 is 17 residues. CDR3 sequence (DNA): TGCGCCAGCAGCCAAGGGCACCGGGACAGGGGGACCTACGAGCAGTACTTC. Translation: CASSQGHRDRGTYEQYF.

CDR3 nucleotides: TGTGCCAGCAGTGCTCTAACTGAAGCTTTCTTT. It specifies CASSALTEAFF. The rearrangement links TRBV2 to TRBJ1-1, with unresolved D. V dropped 4 bases and J dropped 5 bases, with 5 bases sitting between them. Looked up from germline, CDR1 is SNHLY and CDR2 is FYNNEI. The CDR3 has 11 residues.

The chain carries TRBV5-1 and TRBJ1-6; maybe TRBD1 (6 bases). With 1 base removed from V and 4 bases from J, the gap between germline ends came to 12 bases. CDR3 length equals 16 residues. The germline V gene has CDR1 SGHRS and CDR2 YFSETQ. The CDR3 DNA reads as TGCGCCAGCAGCTTGCAGGGGACCTCTTATAATTCACCCCTCCACTTT. As protein: CASSLQGTSYNSPLHF.

V is TRBV19 and J is TRBJ2-1; 8 bases agree with TRBD1. The germline CDR1 and CDR2 sequences are LNHDA and SQIVND (reference sequence). V dropped 7 bases and J dropped 4; count of bases not matched to a gene: 9. CDR3 length: 15 residues. The CDR3 DNA follows: TGTGCCAGTACCCTGGACAGGGATACTTACAATGAGCAGTTCTTC. Protein sequence: CASTLDRDTYNEQFF. Full variable domain (remainder filled in from reference TRBV19 and TRBJ2-1): DGGITQSPKYLFRKEGQNVTLSCEQNLNHDAMYWYRQDPGQGLRLIYYSQIVNDFQKGDIAEGYSVSREKKESFPLTVTSAQKNPTAFYLCASTLDRDTYNEQFFGPGTRLTVL.

V and J are TRBV5-1 and TRBJ1-1, with a possible D match to TRBD1 (5 bases). The CDR3 runs 13 residues. Germline V CDR1 and CDR2: SGHRS, YFSETQ. The V and J ends lost 3 bases and 7 bases respectively, with 13 bases between them. CDR3 coding DNA: TGCGCCAGCAGCTCCGGATCGACAGTTGAAGCTTTCTTT. It specifies CASSSGSTVEAFF.

This chain uses TRBV19 with TRBJ1-6; D is ambiguous. Germline V gives CDR1 LNHDA, CDR2 SQIVND (reference sequence). V was trimmed by 1 base and J by 7 bases, leaving 5 bases between them. This CDR3 spans 13 amino acids. The CDR3 DNA reads TGTGCCAGTAGTATAGGCGCAAATTCACCCCTCCACTTT. Protein: CASSIGANSPLHF.

The chain joins TRBV19 to TRBJ1-1; TRBD1 is a possible D gene (6 bases). Germline V CDR1 and CDR2: LNHDA, SQIVND (reference sequence). V shed 5 bases and J shed 0 bases, with 13 bases lying between them. The CDR3 contains 15 residues. The CDR3 loop reads CASSQGQLMNTEAFF. The CDR3 coding sequence is TGTGCCAGTAGTCAAGGACAGCTCATGAACACTGAAGCTTTCTTT.

This clone was found a few times. CDR3 sequence reads: CASLRDMGTDTQYF. Written as DNA, the CDR3 is TGTGCCAGCCTCCGGGACATGGGTACAGATACGCAGTATTTT. The chain links TRBV6-6 to TRBJ2-3, with D tentatively TRBD1 (6 bases). Germline CDR1 reads MNHNY; CDR2 reads SVGAGI (reference sequence). Trimming shortened V by 8 bases and J by 3 bases, and 15 bases separated the two germline ends. The CDR3 has 14 amino acids.

The chain joins TRBV5-1 to TRBJ1-4; D call uncertain. The CDR3 is 15 amino acids. Germline loops: CDR1 SGHRS, CDR2 YFSETQ. V was pared by 4 bases and J by 0 bases, with 10 bases between. This chain's CDR3 is CASSNAAATNEKLFF. CDR3 DNA sequence: TGCGCCAGCAGCAACGCAGCGGCAACTAATGAAAAACTGTTTTTT.

This chain joins TRBV11-1 and TRBJ1-1; D is possibly TRBD1 (5 bases). Germline lookup yields CDR1 SGHAT and CDR2 FQDESV (reference sequence). With 5 bases removed from V and 3 bases from J, the gap between germline ends came to 10 bases. The length of the CDR3 is 13 residues. The CDR3: CASSASRDTEAFF. The CDR3 DNA reads TGTGCCAGCAGCGCCTCCAGGGACACTGAAGCTTTCTTT.

In DNA form, the CDR3 reads TGTGCTAGTGGTTTTTCGAGGACTAGCGGGGCCAATGAGCAGTTCTTC. Translating it yields CASGFSRTSGANEQFF. This chain uses TRBV12-5 with TRBJ2-1; 12 bases map to TRBD2. V was pared by 3 bases and J by 6 bases, with 6 bases of the junction left unmatched. Germline CDR1 is LGHNT and CDR2 is FRNRAP. The CDR3 runs 16 residues.

The chain links TRBV7-3 to TRBJ2-5, with TRBD1 matching over 9 bases. J gave up 4 bases and V 5 bases, and 8 bases lay outside the gene matches. CDR1 SGHTA and CDR2 FQGTGA come from the germline V gene. The CDR3 contains 15 residues. CDR3 region: CASSTPSTGGETQYF. CDR3 nucleotides: TGTGCCAGCAGCACCCCATCGACAGGGGGAGAGACCCAGTACTTC.

This chain joins TRBV7-9 and TRBJ2-7; 7 positions match TRBD1. The J segment lost 8 bases and the V segment lost 5 bases, leaving 9 bases of the junction unmatched. The CDR3 sequence is 13 residues long. Germline V lookup: CDR1 SEHNR, CDR2 FQNEAQ (reference sequence). The CDR3 nucleotides are TGTGCCAGCAGCCCCGGGACAGTCGAGCAGCAGTACTTC. Its protein is CASSPGTVEQQYF.

This chain links TRBV19 with TRBJ1-5; 8 bases align to TRBD1. The V and J ends lost 6 bases and 6 bases, in that order; junction bases with no gene match: 7. The length of the CDR3 is 14 residues. Germline V gene data show CDR1 as LNHDA and CDR2 as SQIVND (reference sequence). The CDR3 DNA is TGTGCCAGTAGGCCCGACAGGGGCTTTCAGCCCCAGCATTTT. Protein: CASRPDRGFQPQHF.

The gene calls are TRBV28 and TRBJ2-1; 11 bases are a match to TRBD2. V shed 3 bases, J shed 2 bases, and the junction held 6 bases outside the gene matches. CDR1 is MDHEN, CDR2 SYDVKM, per germline. The CDR3 totals 17 residues. In nucleotides, the CDR3 is TGTGCCAGCAGTTTGGCCTATAGCGGGGGGGCCTACAATGAGCAGTTCTTC. It codes for CASSLAYSGGAYNEQFF.

CDR3 sequence: CASSHSHRGGNSPLHF. The CDR3 DNA is TGTGCCAGCAGCCATTCTCACAGGGGAGGAAATTCACCCCTCCACTTT. The chain joins TRBV11-2 to TRBJ1-6, with 7 bases identical to TRBD1. The trim removed 5 bases at V and 7 bases at J, leaving 11 bases unmatched. This CDR3 spans 16 amino acids. Germline V gives CDR1 SGHAT, CDR2 FQNNGV.

The V and J genes are TRBV19 and TRBJ2-5; D may be TRBD1 (5 bases). With 11 bases removed from V and 2 bases from J, the gap between germline ends came to 15 bases. CDR3 length equals 13 residues. The V gene's germline CDR1 is LNHDA and CDR2 SQIVND (reference sequence). The CDR3 sequence: CAGAPSAQETQYF. The CDR3 nucleotides read TGTGCCGGGGCCCCGAGTGCTCAAGAGACCCAGTACTTC.

The chain uses TRBV10-3 and TRBJ2-1; 8 bases match TRBD2. Germline V gene lookup returns CDR1 ENHRY and CDR2 SYGVKD. The V gene end was trimmed by 0 bases and the J gene end by 5 bases; junction bases not matched to a gene: 6. There are 16 residues in the CDR3. CDR3 in DNA: TGTGCCATCAGTGAGTCGAGAGGGACTAGAGACAATGAGCAGTTCTTC. Translated: CAISESRGTRDNEQFF.

The genes are TRBV5-1 and TRBJ1-5; D is ambiguous. The germline V gene encodes CDR1 SGHRS and CDR2 YFSETQ. This CDR3 is 17 amino acids long. V lost 0 bases to trimming and J lost 2 bases, with 15 bases between them. The CDR3, as DNA: TGCGCCAGCAGCTTGGCCCCGGTAGGAGAGGGCAATCAGCCCCAGCATTTT. Residues: CASSLAPVGEGNQPQHF.

The rearrangement joins TRBV19 to TRBJ1-5; perhaps TRBD1 as D (5 bases). Germline lookup yields CDR1 LNHDA and CDR2 SQIVND (reference sequence). This CDR3 spans 14 amino acids. Trimming stripped 6 bases from V and 4 bases from J, with 13 bases between. CDR3 nucleotides: TGTGCCAGTAGCGGAGACAGTCCTAATCAGCCCCAGCATTTT. Its translation is CASSGDSPNQPQHF.

V gene TRBV5-1 combines with J gene TRBJ1-1, with 11 nucleotides matching TRBD1. Losses at the gene ends were 3 bases for V and 1 base for J; bases not matched to a gene: 11. Germline CDR1 reads SGHRS; CDR2 reads YFSETQ. CDR3 length: 18 residues. This CDR3 is CASSWGSGTGGPNTEAFF. CDR3 in DNA: TGCGCCAGCAGCTGGGGTTCCGGGACAGGGGGACCGAACACTGAAGCTTTCTTT. Combining the CDR3 with reference TRBV5-1 and TRBJ1-1 gives the whole variable domain KAGVTQTPRYLIKTRGQQVTLSCSPISGHRSVSWYQQTPGQGLQFLFEYFSETQRNKGNFPGRFSGRQFSNSRSEMNVSTLELGDSALYLCASSWGSGTGGPNTEAFFGQGTRLTVV.

The V and J genes are TRBV6-5 and TRBJ1-2, with 7 nucleotides matching TRBD1. Per the germline V gene, CDR1 is MNHEY and CDR2 is SVGAGI. V was pared by 5 bases and J by 4 bases, with 1 base of the junction left unmatched. The CDR3 consists of 12 residues. CDR3 DNA sequence: TGTGCCAGCAGTAGGACAGGCTATGGCTACACCTTC. It specifies CASSRTGYGYTF.

V is TRBV28 and J is TRBJ1-2, with a weak D call TRBD1 (5 bases). Germline V lookup: CDR1 MDHEN, CDR2 SYDVKM. The CDR3 extends over 13 amino acids. V was shortened by 2 bases and J by 5 bases, with 9 bases between the two germline ends. CDR3 nucleotide sequence: TGTGCCAGCAGTTTAAAGGGGTGGTATGGCTACACCTTC. As protein: CASSLKGWYGYTF.

The V gene is TRBV30, the J gene TRBJ1-2; D remains unclear. Trimming took 1 base from V and 3 from J, leaving 12 bases between them. The germline gives CDR1 GTSNPN, CDR2 SVGIG (reference sequence). The CDR3 has 14 amino acids. The CDR3 reads CAWSGGRIYYGYTF. CDR3 nucleotide sequence: TGTGCCTGGAGTGGAGGTAGGATTTACTATGGCTACACCTTC.